One and the same sample provided the 32 T cell receptor beta chains below, sequenced in a study of blood T cell repertoires in COVID-19. The repertoire was sequenced with immunoSEQ multiplex PCR; TCRdb's copy has only in-frame clones and lacks some. The sample holds roughly 160,000 clones, 85% to 90% seen once. The sequenced sample was peripheral blood. These receptors originate from a man aged 45 to 65 with active or convalescent COVID-19.

The chain uses TRBV6-6 and TRBJ1-5; 11 bases are a match to TRBD1. The J segment lost 0 bases and the V segment lost 5 bases, leaving 12 bases of the junction unmatched. This CDR3 has 19 residues. Germline-derived CDR1 and CDR2 are MNHNY and SVGAGI (reference sequence). In DNA, the CDR3 is TGTGCCAGCAGTCGCCGGACAGGGGGCGGGTTAGATAGCAATCAGCCCCAGCATTTT. This codes for CASSRRTGGGLDSNQPQHF.

This rearrangement joins TRBV5-1 to TRBJ2-3, with a possible D match to TRBD2 (6 bases). The CDR3 covers 15 residues. Germline V gene data show CDR1 as SGHRS and CDR2 as YFSETQ. V dropped 4 bases and J dropped 1 base, with 13 bases sitting between them. The CDR3 spells CASSINQRGTDTQYF. The CDR3, as DNA: TGCGCCAGCAGCATAAACCAGCGGGGCACAGATACGCAGTATTTT.

V usage is TRBV5-4 and J usage is TRBJ2-3; D gene uncertain. Germline CDR1 reads SGHNT; CDR2 reads YYREEE (reference sequence). The V and J ends lost 5 bases and 0 bases respectively, with 10 bases between them. This CDR3 has 14 residues. CDR3 bases: TGTGCCAGCAGATCACCAGGAAGCACAGATACGCAGTATTTT. Residues: CASRSPGSTDTQYF. The complete variable domain, with remaining parts taken from reference TRBV5-4 and TRBJ2-3, reads ETGVTQSPTHLIKTRGQQVTLRCSSQSGHNTVSWYQQALGQGPQFIFQYYREEENGRGNFPPRFSGLQFPNYSSELNVNALELDDSALYLCASRSPGSTDTQYFGPGTRLTVL.

The chain has TRBV4-2 and TRBJ2-2, with D unclear. The germline V and J ends were trimmed by 0 bases and 1 base, with 9 bases remaining between them. CDR1 and CDR2 (germline): LGHNA, YNFKEQ. The CDR3 extends over 16 amino acids. The chain's CDR3 is CASSQEFSVNTGELFF. CDR3 nucleotide sequence: TGTGCCAGCAGCCAAGAATTTAGTGTGAACACCGGGGAGCTGTTTTTT.

This clone was observed once. The genes are TRBV19 and TRBJ2-1; TRBD2 might be the D (6 bases). Germline V lookup: CDR1 LNHDA, CDR2 SQIVND (reference sequence). Trimming cost V 1 base and J 4 bases, with 11 bases left between them. The CDR3 has 15 residues. The CDR3 loop is CASSIGGDTYNEQFF. The DNA of the CDR3 is TGTGCCAGTAGTATAGGGGGGGATACTTACAATGAGCAGTTCTTC.

This chain uses TRBV7-2 with TRBJ1-1, with TRBD1 matching over 8 bases. The CDR3 consists of 14 residues. The V gene's germline CDR1 is SGHTA and CDR2 FQGNSA. With 5 bases clipped from V and 5 bases from J, the junction kept 7 bases outside the gene matches. CDR3 region: CASSQGQVRTEAFF. CDR3 sequence (DNA): TGTGCCAGCAGCCAGGGACAGGTGAGGACTGAAGCTTTCTTT.

V gene TRBV7-9 combines with J gene TRBJ2-1; 10 nucleotides align to TRBD2. V was clipped by 6 bases and J by 2 bases; unmatched bases: 4. The CDR3 covers 15 residues. Germline CDR1 is SEHNR and CDR2 is FQNEAQ (reference sequence). The CDR3 DNA is TGTGCCAGCAGACGGACTAGCGGCCCCTACAATGAGCAGTTCTTC. Translated, it gives CASRRTSGPYNEQFF.

The V gene is TRBV6-2 or TRBV6-3, the J gene TRBJ2-3, with 8 bases that match TRBD2. This CDR3 is 16 amino acids long. CDR1 and CDR2 (germline): MNHEY, SVGEGT. V shed 0 bases, J shed 3 bases, and the junction held 5 bases outside the gene matches. The CDR3 DNA is TGTGCCAGCAGTTACTCCAGCGGGAGTTGGACAGATACGCAGTATTTT. It codes for CASSYSSGSWTDTQYF.

V is TRBV28 and J is TRBJ2-7; D remains unclear. Trimming left V 5 bases short and J 2 bases short, with 7 bases between. Germline CDR1 is MDHEN and CDR2 is SYDVKM. The CDR3 extends over 12 amino acids. The DNA for the CDR3 is TGTGCCAGCAGTCTCACAACCTACGAGCAGTACTTC. As protein: CASSLTTYEQYF.

The chain employs TRBV27 and TRBJ2-7; D is perhaps TRBD2 (5 bases). The germline gives CDR1 MNHEY, CDR2 SMNVEV (reference sequence). V was clipped by 3 bases and J by 1 base, with 7 bases between them. The CDR3 has 13 amino acids. The CDR3, as DNA: TGTGCCAGCAGTTTCCGGGGATCCTACGAGCAGTACTTC. Encoded protein: CASSFRGSYEQYF.

This chain uses TRBV11-2 with TRBJ2-2, with 11 bases that match TRBD2. Per germline, CDR1 SGHAT and CDR2 FQNNGV. V dropped 7 bases and J dropped 4; count of bases not matched to a gene: 14. The length of the CDR3 is 18 residues. CDR3 nucleotides: TGTGCCAGCACCATTGCTGCTAGCGGGGGGCGTCGCACCGGGGAGCTGTTTTTT. This sequence encodes CASTIAASGGRRTGELFF.

J is TRBJ2-3 and V is TRBV6-2 or TRBV6-3; 8 nucleotides align to TRBD1. Germline V gene lookup returns CDR1 MNHEY and CDR2 SVGEGT. The CDR3 totals 16 residues. The J segment lost 6 bases and the V segment lost 2 bases, leaving 10 bases of the junction unmatched. In DNA, the CDR3 is TGTGCCAGCAGTTACGACAGGGGACCTCTTTTGGATACGCAGTATTTT. Encoded protein: CASSYDRGPLLDTQYF.

This clone was seen more than once but under ten times. The chain employs TRBV9 and TRBJ2-1; 9 bases match TRBD2. Germline V CDR1 and CDR2: SGDLS, YYNGEE. With V trimmed by 0 bases and J by 6 bases, 7 bases remained unmatched. The CDR3 totals 16 residues. The CDR3 DNA reads as TGTGCCAGCAGCGTAGTAGGGACTAGCATTCTCAATGAGCAGTTCTTC. Translation: CASSVVGTSILNEQFF.

This clone was recorded only once. The rearrangement uses TRBV5-1 and TRBJ2-3; a possible D gene is TRBD2 (6 bases). The germline V gene has CDR1 SGHRS and CDR2 YFSETQ. Trimming left V 0 bases short and J 5 bases short, with 13 bases between. This CDR3 is built from 15 residues. The CDR3 spells CASSLELARIDTQYF. The DNA of the CDR3 is TGCGCCAGCAGCTTGGAGCTAGCGCGGATAGATACGCAGTATTTT.

This rearrangement joins TRBV6-6 to TRBJ1-1; possible D gene TRBD1, 6 bases. The CDR3 length is 14 residues. Per germline, CDR1 MNHNY and CDR2 SVGAGI (reference sequence). Trimming took off 5 bases at V and 1 base at J, with 11 bases between the two ends. The CDR3 bases are TGTGCCAGCAGTGCCGGGACACCGAACACTGAAGCTTTCTTT. Amino acids: CASSAGTPNTEAFF.

The V and J genes are TRBV5-6 and TRBJ2-5, with a weak D call TRBD2 (5 bases). Trimming took off 2 bases at V and 5 bases at J, with 10 bases between the two ends. Germline V lookup: CDR1 SGHDT, CDR2 YYEEEE. This CDR3 comprises 13 residues. The CDR3 loop is CASSLRERETQYF. CDR3 coding DNA: TGTGCCAGCAGCTTAAGGGAGAGGGAGACCCAGTACTTC.

The chain couples TRBV6-2 or TRBV6-3 to TRBJ2-7, with D uncertain. Germline CDR1 and CDR2: MNHEY and SVGEGT. The CDR3 runs 12 residues. V was cut by 5 bases and J by 4 bases, with 9 bases left in between. This CDR3 is CASSQTVYEQYF. In DNA form, the CDR3 reads TGTGCCAGCAGTCAGACTGTATACGAGCAGTACTTC.

The chain joins TRBV12-3 or TRBV12-4 to TRBJ2-7, with TRBD1 matching over 8 bases. V gave up 3 bases and J gave up 6 bases; unmatched junction bases: 4. This CDR3 region has 13 residues. The CDR3 protein is CASSLPGGGEQYF. CDR3 sequence (DNA): TGTGCCAGCAGTTTGCCAGGGGGCGGCGAGCAGTACTTC.

The chain joins TRBV4-1 to TRBJ2-7; 10 bases map to TRBD2. The germline CDR1 and CDR2 sequences are MGHRA and YSYEKL. The CDR3 loop spans 14 amino acids. With 1 base clipped from V and 5 bases from J, the junction kept 2 bases outside the gene matches. CDR3 in DNA: TGCGCCAGCAGCCAAGTCGGGACTAGCGACGAGCAGTACTTC. Protein product: CASSQVGTSDEQYF.

The genes are TRBV19 and TRBJ1-2, with D unresolved. Trimming left V 5 bases short and J 8 bases short, with 15 bases between. The CDR3 spans 13 residues. Germline CDR1 LNHDA, CDR2 SQIVND (reference sequence). Here the CDR3 reads CASSQNPTGGYTF. The CDR3 region has the DNA TGTGCCAGTAGTCAGAACCCAACGGGAGGCTACACCTTC.

This clone was seen just once. The chain links TRBV5-6 to TRBJ2-3; 10 bases map to TRBD2. The junction had 10 bases not matched to a gene; V was cut back by 4 bases and J by 2 bases. This CDR3 is built from 17 residues. Germline V gene lookup returns CDR1 SGHDT and CDR2 YYEEEE. The CDR3 nucleotides read TGTGCCAGCAGCCCGCTAACGAGCGGGGGGGACACAGATACGCAGTATTTT. Translated, it gives CASSPLTSGGDTDTQYF.

The chain couples TRBV5-1 to TRBJ2-5, with D maybe TRBD1 (5 bases). The CDR3 runs 15 residues. The V end lost 5 bases, the J end lost 5 bases, and 19 bases lay between the germline ends. The germline gives CDR1 SGHRS, CDR2 YFSETQ. Here the CDR3 reads CASRLRTLPGETQYF. Written as DNA, the CDR3 is TGCGCCAGCAGACTTAGGACATTACCTGGGGAGACCCAGTACTTC.

The genes are TRBV7-2 and TRBJ1-4; D gene uncertain. The CDR3 loop spans 13 amino acids. Trimming stripped 2 bases from V and 7 bases from J, with 8 bases between. Germline CDR1 SGHTA, CDR2 FQGNSA. The DNA for the CDR3 is TGTGCCAGCAGCTTAAGCGGCGGTGAAAAACTGTTTTTT. It specifies CASSLSGGEKLFF.

This clone has a single count. One junction end does not reproduce the germline sequence, and a read error may be involved. V is TRBV14 and J is TRBJ1-3; D is unresolved. The V gene's germline CDR1 is SGHDN and CDR2 FVKESK. The CDR3 has 17 amino acids. The CDR3: CASSQEHAVFSGSTIYF. DNA of the CDR3: TGTGCCAGCAGCCAAGAGCATGCGGTTTTCTCTGGAAGCACCATATATTTT.

The rearrangement joins TRBV6-2 or TRBV6-3 to TRBJ1-2; D is unclear. The V end was cut by 2 bases, the J end by 4 bases, with 8 bases between. The CDR3 spans 13 residues. Germline loops: CDR1 MNHEY, CDR2 SVGEGT. CDR3 coding DNA: TGTGCCAGCAGTTACCTAACGAGCTATGGCTACACCTTC. This gives the protein CASSYLTSYGYTF.

This clone appeared a single time. J is TRBJ1-2 and V is TRBV2; D gene ambiguous. Germline V gene data show CDR1 as SNHLY and CDR2 as FYNNEI. The CDR3 spans 13 residues. With 6 bases removed from V and 1 base from J, the gap between germline ends came to 9 bases. The CDR3 loop reads CASRRISNYGYTF. The CDR3 DNA reads as TGTGCCAGCAGGAGGATCAGTAACTATGGCTACACCTTC. The full variable domain, in which reference TRBV2 and TRBJ1-2 provide the parts outside the CDR3, is EPEVTQTPSHQVTQMGQEVILRCVPISNHLYFYWYRQILGQKVEFLVSFYNNEISEKSEIFDDQFSVERPDGSNFTLKIRSTKLEDSAMYFCASRRISNYGYTFGSGTRLTVV.

This clone has a handful of counts. The chain uses TRBV30 and TRBJ1-6; D is possibly TRBD1 (5 bases). Germline CDR1 and CDR2: GTSNPN and SVGIG (reference sequence). The CDR3 totals 15 residues. Trimming cost V 0 bases and J 7 bases, with 13 bases left between them. The CDR3 protein is CAWSVPRGRNSPLHF. The CDR3, as DNA: TGTGCCTGGAGTGTACCTCGGGGGAGGAATTCACCCCTCCACTTT.

J is TRBJ2-3 and V is TRBV4-1, with 8 positions matching TRBD2. This CDR3 region has 18 residues. Germline assignment: CDR1 MGHRA and CDR2 YSYEKL. V shed 5 bases and J 0 bases; nucleotides not matched to a gene: 13. The CDR3 loop is CASSSEQHGGGSTDTQYF. The CDR3 coding sequence is TGCGCCAGCAGCTCGGAGCAACACGGGGGGGGTAGCACAGATACGCAGTATTTT.

This clone was counted a few times. The rearrangement uses TRBV30 and TRBJ1-1; 10 nucleotides align to TRBD1. The CDR3 has 18 amino acids. J was trimmed by 5 bases and V by 1 base; bases with no gene match: 16. Germline-derived CDR1 and CDR2 are GTSNPN and SVGIG (reference sequence). The CDR3 DNA reads TGTGCCTGGAGTGGATTCCCACCACTCGGACAGGGGGGGACTGAAGCTTTCTTT. Translating gives CAWSGFPPLGQGGTEAFF.

This clone turned up a few times. This rearrangement joins TRBV7-2 to TRBJ2-7, with D tentatively TRBD2 (6 bases). The CDR3 has 14 amino acids. Germline V gene sequence: CDR1 SGHTA, CDR2 FQGNSA. Between the trimmed V and J ends, which lost 1 base and 4 bases, there was a span of 11 bases. In DNA form, the CDR3 reads TGTGCCAGCAGCTTAGGGGGGGTTACATACGAGCAGTACTTC. Translated, it gives CASSLGGVTYEQYF.

This clone has only one observation. The chain couples TRBV19 to TRBJ2-1; TRBD1 matches at 10 bases. The CDR3 extends over 14 amino acids. With V trimmed by 5 bases and J by 7 bases, 5 bases remained unmatched. CDR1 and CDR2 (germline): LNHDA, SQIVND (reference sequence). CDR3 sequence: CASSPGQGRNEQFF. The CDR3 DNA follows: TGTGCCAGTAGTCCGGGACAGGGGAGGAATGAGCAGTTCTTC.

This chain joins TRBV29-1 and TRBJ2-1, with D possibly TRBD1 on 5 matching bases. Germline assignment: CDR1 SQVTM and CDR2 ANQGSEA. V shed 7 bases and J shed 6 bases, with 13 bases lying between them. The CDR3 is 12 amino acids. The CDR3 sequence: CSAYQGSNEQFF. In DNA, the CDR3 is TGCAGCGCATATCAGGGAAGCAATGAGCAGTTCTTC.